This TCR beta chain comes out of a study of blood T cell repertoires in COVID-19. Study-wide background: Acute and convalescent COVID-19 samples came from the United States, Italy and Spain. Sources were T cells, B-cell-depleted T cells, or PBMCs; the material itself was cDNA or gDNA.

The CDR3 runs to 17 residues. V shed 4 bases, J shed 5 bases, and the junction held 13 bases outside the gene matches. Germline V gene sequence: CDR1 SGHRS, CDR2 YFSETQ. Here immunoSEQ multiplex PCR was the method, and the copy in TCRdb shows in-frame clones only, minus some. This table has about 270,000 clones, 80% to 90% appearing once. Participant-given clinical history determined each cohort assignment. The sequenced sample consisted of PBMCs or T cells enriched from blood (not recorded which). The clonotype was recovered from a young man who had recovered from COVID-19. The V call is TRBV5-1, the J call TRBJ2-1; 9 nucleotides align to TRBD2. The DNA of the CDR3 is TGCGCCAGCAGCGCTAGCGGGGAACTACTGGCCAACAATGAGCAGTTCTTC. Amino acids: CASSASGELLANNEQFF.